These T cell receptor beta chains were read from a single sample in a study of blood T cells in healthy people across ages. TCRdb redid the calling of the 5' RACE reads with MiXCR, one entry per CDR3 protein. Here the sample spans 540,000 or so distinct CDR3 sequences, about 25% being singletons. Sequencing input: blood. Every receptor here comes from a woman in her seventies in good health. CDR3s leave out the opening cysteine and the closing phenylalanine or tryptophan.

V,J,CDR3
TRBV14,TRBJ1-1,ASSPLEGMNTEAF
TRBV12-3/TRBV12-4,TRBJ2-7,ASSFQDEQY
TRBV7-8,TRBJ1-6,ASSPGQTDSPLH
TRBV7-9,TRBJ1-2,ASIGTGSYGYT
TRBV29-1,TRBJ2-7,SVGPPGGLSYEQY
TRBV18,TRBJ2-2,ASSPRATGSTGELF
TRBV4-2,TRBJ2-7,ASSQDPSPEIPYEQY
TRBV6-5,TRBJ1-2,ASSYSVRGNGYT
TRBV3-1,TRBJ2-1,ASSQQDLEQF
TRBV18,TRBJ1-3,ASSPLQANSGNTIY
TRBV20-1,TRBJ2-7,SARQDLYEQY
TRBV12-3/TRBV12-4,TRBJ2-4,ASSSSRGGIAKNIQY
TRBV7-2,TRBJ1-3,ASSESGSSGNTIY
TRBV20-1,TRBJ1-5,SAALEQGRNQPQH
TRBV5-1,TRBJ2-7,ASRDSANSYEQY
TRBV10-3,TRBJ1-2,AIRYQQEGGYT
TRBV24-1,TRBJ2-5,ATSDRQETQY
TRBV29-1,TRBJ2-5,SPSQGETQY
TRBV20-1,TRBJ2-5,SAGRQGEKTQY
TRBV3-1,TRBJ2-3,ASSARQGRADTQC
TRBV24-1,TRBJ1-5,ATSEGGINQPQH
TRBV4-2,TRBJ2-5,ASSQNRGELTQY
TRBV7-8,TRBJ2-1,ASSLGSGTSGYNEQF
TRBV20-1,TRBJ2-7,SARAQGGYEQY
TRBV6-5,TRBJ2-1,ASRAESSYNEQF
TRBV12-3/TRBV12-4,TRBJ2-2,ASIYRGGGELF
TRBV6-1,TRBJ1-2,ASSAPTGSNYGYT
TRBV12-3/TRBV12-4,TRBJ1-1,ASLSWALGTEAF
TRBV20-1,TRBJ2-3,SARGSGGAADTQY
TRBV5-1,TRBJ1-1,ASSAWDRGGTEAF
TRBV14,.,ASSQERVLAGGSEQF
TRBV7-2,TRBJ2-4,ASSGQGTSIQY
TRBV4-1,TRBJ2-3,ASDPRGGFSSTDTQY
TRBV20-1,TRBJ2-6,SARDSASGANVLT
TRBV5-1,TRBJ2-6,ASSFWAAYSGANVLT
TRBV18,TRBJ2-4,AMLRGQGCSVTKNIQY
TRBV7-2,TRBJ1-1,ASSLGAPNTEAF
TRBV20-1,.,SARGSRADEQY
TRBV6-4,.,ASTGQGRYEQY
TRBV3-1,TRBJ1-5,ASSQGGGFQPQH
TRBV20-1,TRBJ2-3,SARGQTNTDTQY
TRBV6-2/TRBV6-3,TRBJ2-3,ASSQRTYAQY
TRBV29-1,TRBJ2-2,SAPTGPGELF
TRBV4-3,TRBJ1-1,ASSQEAGFMNTEAF
TRBV7-9,TRBJ1-3,ASRAGTGNTIY
TRBV6-2/TRBV6-3,.,ASSYTTSGPYEQY